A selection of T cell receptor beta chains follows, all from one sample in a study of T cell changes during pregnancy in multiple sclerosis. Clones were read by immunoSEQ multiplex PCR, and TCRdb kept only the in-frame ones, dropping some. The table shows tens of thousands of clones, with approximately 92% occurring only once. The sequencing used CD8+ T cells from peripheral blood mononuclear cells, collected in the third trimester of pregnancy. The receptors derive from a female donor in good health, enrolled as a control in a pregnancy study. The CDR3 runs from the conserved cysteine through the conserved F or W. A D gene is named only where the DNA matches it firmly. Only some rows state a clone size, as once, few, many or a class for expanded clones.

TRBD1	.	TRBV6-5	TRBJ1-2	CASSRTGGNYGYTF	TGTGCCAGCAGTAGGACAGGGGGCAACTATGGCTACACCTTC
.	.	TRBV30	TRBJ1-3	CAWAQNTIYF	TGTGCCTGGGCACAAAACACCATATATTTT
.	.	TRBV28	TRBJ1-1	CASSLGHSNTEAFF	TGTGCCAGCAGTTTAGGGCACTCAAACACTGAAGCTTTCTTT
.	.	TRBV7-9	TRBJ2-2	CASSSGVTGELFF	TGTGCCAGCAGTTCAGGGGTCACCGGGGAGCTGTTTTTT
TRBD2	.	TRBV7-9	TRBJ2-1	CASSRTSGGFGEQFF	TGTGCCAGCAGCCGGACTAGCGGTGGTTTTGGGGAGCAGTTCTTC
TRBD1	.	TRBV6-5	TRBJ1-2	CASSPGTGLNYGYTF	TGTGCCAGCAGCCCCGGGACAGGCCTCAACTATGGCTACACCTTC
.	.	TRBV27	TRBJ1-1	CASSSSQGSNTEAFF	.
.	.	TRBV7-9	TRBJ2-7	CASSRPRLPLEQYF	TGTGCCAGCAGCCGACCCAGACTGCCTCTCGAGCAGTACTTC
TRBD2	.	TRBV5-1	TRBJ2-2	CASSFPAGTSGANTGELFF	TGCGCCAGCAGCTTCCCTGCCGGGACTAGCGGCGCGAACACCGGGGAGCTGTTTTTT
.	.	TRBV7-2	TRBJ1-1	CASSLDSGKDTEAFF	TGTGCCAGCAGCTTAGACTCAGGGAAGGACACTGAAGCTTTCTTT
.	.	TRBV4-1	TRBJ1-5	CASSQGGQPQHF	TGCGCCAGCAGCCAGGGGGGTCAGCCCCAGCATTTT
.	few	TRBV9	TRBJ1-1	CASSVEPRTEAFF	TGTGCCAGCAGCGTAGAACCCCGGACTGAAGCTTTCTTT
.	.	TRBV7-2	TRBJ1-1	CASSLGANTEAFF	TGTGCCAGCAGCTTAGGGGCGAACACTGAAGCTTTCTTT
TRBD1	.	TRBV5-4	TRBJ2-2	CASSLVSGGETGELFF	TGTGCCAGCAGCTTGGTGTCAGGGGGCGAGACCGGGGAGCTGTTTTTT
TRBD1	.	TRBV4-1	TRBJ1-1	CASSQDLHTTGGEEAFF	TGCGCCAGCAGCCAAGATCTGCATACAACAGGGGGCGAGGAAGCTTTCTTT
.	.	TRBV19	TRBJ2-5	CASSIDGVMDSQETQYF	TGTGCCAGTAGTATAGATGGGGTTATGGACAGCCAAGAGACCCAGTACTTC
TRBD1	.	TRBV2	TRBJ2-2	CASRGQTTGELFF	TGTGCCAGCAGGGGACAGACAACCGGGGAGCTGTTTTTT
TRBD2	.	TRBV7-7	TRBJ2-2	CASSLAPGGDTGELFF	TGTGCTAGCAGCTTAGCGCCGGGGGGGGACACCGGGGAGCTGTTTTTT
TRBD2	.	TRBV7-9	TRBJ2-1	CATGTSGDNEQFF	TGTGCCACAGGGACTAGCGGGGACAATGAGCAGTTCTTC
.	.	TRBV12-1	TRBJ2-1	CASSFHRVNEQFF	TGTGCCAGCAGCTTTCACAGGGTCAATGAGCAGTTCTTC
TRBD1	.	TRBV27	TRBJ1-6	CASSPGTGSSPLHF	TGTGCCAGCAGCCCCGGGACAGGGTCTTCACCCCTCCACTTT
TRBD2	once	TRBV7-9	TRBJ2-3	CASSASGGISTDTQYF	TGTGCCAGCAGCGCCAGCGGGGGGATTTCCACAGATACGCAGTATTTT
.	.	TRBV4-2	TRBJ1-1	CASSTGGSTEAFF	TGTGCCAGCAGCACGGGGGGAAGCACTGAAGCTTTCTTT
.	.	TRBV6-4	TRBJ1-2	CASSENPGANYGYTF	TGTGCCAGCAGTGAAAATCCAGGGGCGAACTATGGCTACACCTTC
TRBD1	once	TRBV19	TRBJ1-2	CASSLAGQLYGYTF	TGTGCCAGCTCCCTCGCGGGACAGCTTTATGGCTACACCTTC
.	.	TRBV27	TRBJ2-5	CASSFVADQETQYF	TGTGCCAGCAGTTTCGTGGCAGACCAAGAGACCCAGTACTTC
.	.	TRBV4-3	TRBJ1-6	CASSQGVANSPLHF	TGCGCCAGCAGCCAAGGGGTAGCGAATTCACCCCTCCACTTT
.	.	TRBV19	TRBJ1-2	CASFGVDYGYTF	TGTGCGTCCTTCGGGGTCGACTATGGCTACACCTTC
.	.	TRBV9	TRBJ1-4	CASSVGTHEREKLFF	TGTGCCAGCAGCGTTGGGACTCATGAACGGGAAAAACTGTTTTTT
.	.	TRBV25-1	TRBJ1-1	CASSESPDKGSEAFF	TGTGCCAGCAGTGAATCGCCGGACAAAGGCTCTGAAGCTTTCTTT
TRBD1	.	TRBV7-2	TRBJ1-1	CASSLGTAYTEAFF	TGTGCCAGCAGCTTGGGGACAGCCTACACTGAAGCTTTCTTT
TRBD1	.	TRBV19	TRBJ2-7	CASSTDRGYEQYF	TGTGCCAGTAGTACGGACAGGGGTTACGAGCAGTACTTC
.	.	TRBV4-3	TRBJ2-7	CASSQEGREDEQYF	TGCGCCAGCAGCCAAGAAGGCCGTGAGGACGAGCAGTACTTC
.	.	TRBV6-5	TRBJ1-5	CASRYDSNYNQPQHF	TGTGCCAGCAGATATGACAGCAATTACAATCAGCCCCAGCATTTT
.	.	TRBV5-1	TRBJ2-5	CASSLWQGQETQYF	TGTGCCAGCAGCTTGTGGCAGGGTCAAGAGACCCAGTACTTC
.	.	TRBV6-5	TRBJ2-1	CASSYSGSSYNEQFF	TGTGCCAGCAGTTACTCGGGCTCCTCCTACAATGAGCAGTTCTTC
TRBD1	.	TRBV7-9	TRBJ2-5	CASSLPEGAARLSQETQYF	TGTGCCAGCAGCTTACCCGAGGGGGCTGCACGTCTTAGCCAAGAGACCCAGTACTTC
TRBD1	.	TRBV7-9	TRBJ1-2	CASSLRDRSNYGYTF	TGTGCCAGCAGCCTCCGGGACAGGAGTAACTATGGCTACACCTTC
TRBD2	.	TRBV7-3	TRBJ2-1	CASSPSGGNEQFF	TGTGCCAGCAGCCCAAGCGGGGGTAATGAGCAGTTCTTC
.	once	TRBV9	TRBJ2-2	CASSVGQNTGELFF	TGTGCCAGCAGCGTAGGACAGAACACCGGGGAGCTGTTTTTT
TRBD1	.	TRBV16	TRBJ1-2	CASSQSINRGQGYTF	TGTGCCAGCAGCCAATCGATCAACAGGGGGCAAGGCTACACCTTC
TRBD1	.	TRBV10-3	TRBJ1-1	CASGEGGGTEAFF	TGTGCCAGTGGGGAAGGGGGCGGCACTGAAGCTTTCTTT
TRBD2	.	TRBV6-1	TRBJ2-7	CASSAVAGGSYEQYF	TGTGCCAGCAGTGCTGTAGCGGGGGGCTCCTACGAGCAGTACTTC
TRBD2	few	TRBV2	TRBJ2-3	CASRGGGMASTDTQYF	TGTGCCAGCAGGGGCGGGGGGATGGCTAGCACAGATACGCAGTATTTT
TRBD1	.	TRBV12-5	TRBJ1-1	CASGDTTGAMNTEAFF	TGTGCTAGTGGGGACACTACAGGGGCCATGAACACTGAAGCTTTCTTT
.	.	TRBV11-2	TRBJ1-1	CASSLAPDTEAFF	TGTGCCAGCAGCTTAGCCCCCGACACTGAAGCTTTCTTT
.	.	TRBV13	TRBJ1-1	CASSLPATGLNTEAFF	TGTGCCAGCAGCTTACCAGCGACAGGTTTGAACACTGAAGCTTTCTTT
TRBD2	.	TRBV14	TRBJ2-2	CASSHTGLAGVFTGELFF	TGTGCCAGCAGCCACACCGGACTAGCGGGGGTCTTCACCGGGGAGCTGTTTTTT
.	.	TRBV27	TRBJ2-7	CASIQGGEQYF	TGTGCCAGCATCCAGGGTGGCGAGCAGTACTTC
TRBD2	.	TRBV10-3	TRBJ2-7	CASGGNDYEQYF	TGTGCCTCGGGGGGGAATGACTACGAGCAGTACTTC
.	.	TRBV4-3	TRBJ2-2	CASSQDRRGPNTGELFF	TGCGCCAGCAGCCAAGATCGGAGGGGCCCGAACACCGGGGAGCTGTTTTTT
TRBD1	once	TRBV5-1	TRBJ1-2	CASSLGQGAIYGYTF	TGCGCCAGCAGCTTAGGACAGGGGGCAATCTATGGCTACACCTTC
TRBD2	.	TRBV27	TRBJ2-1	CASSLAGGDVFF	TGTGCCAGCAGCTTAGCGGGGGGGGACGTGTTCTTC
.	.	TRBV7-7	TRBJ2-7	CASSLWQGYEQYF	TGTGCCAGCAGCTTGTGGCAGGGCTACGAGCAGTACTTC
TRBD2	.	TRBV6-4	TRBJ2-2	CASSDSGGADGELFF	TGTGCCAGCAGTGACAGCGGGGGCGCTGACGGGGAGCTGTTTTTT